This T cell receptor beta chain was retrieved from a study of blood T cell repertoires in COVID-19. Study as a whole: Both acute and convalescent COVID-19 samples were obtained from the United States, Italy and Spain.

The germline V gene has CDR1 SEHNR and CDR2 FQNEAQ (reference sequence). J gave up 9 bases and V 5 bases, and 7 bases lay outside the gene matches. CDR3 length: 14 amino acids. Per the original methods: Amplification of reference gene primers provided the estimated nucleated cell counts. The table came from immunoSEQ multiplex PCR; TCRdb's copy has only in-frame clones and leaves some out. D and trimming come from the DNA, and the V and J calls and clone size come from that table. Among around 130,000 clones listed, around nine tenths were seen once. This receptor was identified in a human donor in a cohort sampled during active COVID-19. Source material: peripheral blood. This sequence joins TRBV7-9 and TRBJ2-1; 10 nucleotides match TRBD2. The CDR3 DNA is TGTGCCAGCAGCCCTAGCGGGAGAGGGGGTGAGCAGTTCTTC. This encodes CASSPSGRGGEQFF. Full variable domain (outside the CDR3, taken from reference TRBV7-9 and TRBJ2-1): DTGVSQNPRHKITKRGQNVTFRCDPISEHNRLYWYRQTLGQGPEFLTYFQNEAQLEKSRLLSDRFSAERPKGSFSTLEIQRTEQGDSAMYLCASSPSGRGGEQFFGPGTRLTVL.